Shown below are 10 T cell receptor beta chains from a single sample sequenced in a study of T cells expressing NK-cell markers. One entry per CDR3 protein, without DNA, is what TCRdb gives after re-calling the 5' RACE reads. In total, the table holds hundreds of thousands of distinct CDR3 sequences. Sequencing was performed on blood T cells: a sorted CD56 or NKG2C T cell subset, CD4+ or CD8+ T cells, or bulk PBMC T cells (not recorded which). The receptors derive from a man between 18 and 29 years old in good health.

The V call is TRBV20-1, the J call TRBJ2-7; with no DNA, the TCRdb D assignment of TRBD1 cannot be verified. The CDR3 length is 14 residues. Germline CDR1 reads DFQATT; CDR2 reads SNEGSKA (reference sequence). This CDR3 is CSALLTGPSYEQYF.

The J gene is TRBJ2-7, the V gene TRBV7-2; the D call of TRBD2 rests on TCRdb alone, since no DNA is present to check it. The CDR3 is made up of 15 amino acids. Germline loops: CDR1 SGHTA, CDR2 FQGNSA. The chain's CDR3 is CASSSRDSGRVEQYF.

The CDR3 reads CASSQEGRDSHTDTQYF. The V and J genes are TRBV4-2 and TRBJ2-3; the D call from TCRdb, TRBD2, cannot be confirmed without DNA. CDR3 length equals 17 residues. The germline V gene has CDR1 LGHNA and CDR2 YNFKEQ.

This rearrangement joins TRBV5-1 to TRBJ1-6; TCRdb's D call of TRBD1 is untestable without DNA. Germline-derived CDR1 and CDR2 are SGHRS and YFSETQ. There are 15 residues in the CDR3. The CDR3 region is CASSLRGQENSPLHF.

V and J are TRBV14 and TRBJ2-1; TCRdb outputs TRBD2, but without DNA this stays unchecked. Germline values: CDR1 SGHDN, CDR2 FVKESK. The CDR3 runs 17 residues. CDR3 loop: CASSQEGTSLNGNEQFF.

The V call is TRBV7-9, the J call TRBJ1-2; absent DNA, TCRdb's TRBD1 call cannot be checked. This CDR3 comprises 13 residues. Germline CDR1 reads SEHNR; CDR2 reads FQNEAQ (reference sequence). The CDR3 loop is CASSLRGTYGYTF.

The rearrangement links TRBV14 to TRBJ2-3. Germline CDR1 reads SGHDN; CDR2 reads FVKESK. The CDR3 has 12 residues. The CDR3 here is CASSPSWDTQYF.

CDR3 region: CASSGDRGPGLFF. J is TRBJ2-2 and V is TRBV6-6; TCRdb picks TRBD1, but there is no DNA to check that call. This CDR3 spans 13 amino acids. Germline lookup yields CDR1 MNHNY and CDR2 SVGAGI (reference sequence).

The V and J genes are TRBV5-5 and TRBJ1-2; TCRdb names TRBD1, which stays unverified in the absence of DNA. Germline CDR1 and CDR2: SGHKS and YYEKEE (reference sequence). This CDR3 contains 14 residues. The CDR3 sequence: CASSLGDRGLGYTF.

This chain links TRBV6-1 with TRBJ1-4; TCRdb's D gene call, TRBD1, goes unchecked for lack of DNA. The CDR3 has 15 amino acids. Germline V gene sequence: CDR1 MNHNS, CDR2 SASEGT. CDR3 protein: CASSVGQGLSEKLFF.